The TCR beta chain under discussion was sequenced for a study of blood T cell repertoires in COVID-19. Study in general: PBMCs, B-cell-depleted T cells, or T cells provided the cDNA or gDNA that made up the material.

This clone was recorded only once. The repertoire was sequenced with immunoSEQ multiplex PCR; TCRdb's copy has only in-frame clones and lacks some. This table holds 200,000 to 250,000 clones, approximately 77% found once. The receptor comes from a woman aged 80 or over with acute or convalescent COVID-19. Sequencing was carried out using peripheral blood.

CDR3 DNA sequence: TGTGCCAGCAGCCGGTCTGGGGCCAACGTCCTGACTTTC. Translation gives CASSRSGANVLTF. This chain uses TRBV13 with TRBJ2-6; D is undetermined. V was cut by 5 bases and J by 1 base, with 3 bases left in between. This CDR3 spans 13 amino acids. Germline V gives CDR1 PRHDT, CDR2 FYEKMQ (reference sequence).